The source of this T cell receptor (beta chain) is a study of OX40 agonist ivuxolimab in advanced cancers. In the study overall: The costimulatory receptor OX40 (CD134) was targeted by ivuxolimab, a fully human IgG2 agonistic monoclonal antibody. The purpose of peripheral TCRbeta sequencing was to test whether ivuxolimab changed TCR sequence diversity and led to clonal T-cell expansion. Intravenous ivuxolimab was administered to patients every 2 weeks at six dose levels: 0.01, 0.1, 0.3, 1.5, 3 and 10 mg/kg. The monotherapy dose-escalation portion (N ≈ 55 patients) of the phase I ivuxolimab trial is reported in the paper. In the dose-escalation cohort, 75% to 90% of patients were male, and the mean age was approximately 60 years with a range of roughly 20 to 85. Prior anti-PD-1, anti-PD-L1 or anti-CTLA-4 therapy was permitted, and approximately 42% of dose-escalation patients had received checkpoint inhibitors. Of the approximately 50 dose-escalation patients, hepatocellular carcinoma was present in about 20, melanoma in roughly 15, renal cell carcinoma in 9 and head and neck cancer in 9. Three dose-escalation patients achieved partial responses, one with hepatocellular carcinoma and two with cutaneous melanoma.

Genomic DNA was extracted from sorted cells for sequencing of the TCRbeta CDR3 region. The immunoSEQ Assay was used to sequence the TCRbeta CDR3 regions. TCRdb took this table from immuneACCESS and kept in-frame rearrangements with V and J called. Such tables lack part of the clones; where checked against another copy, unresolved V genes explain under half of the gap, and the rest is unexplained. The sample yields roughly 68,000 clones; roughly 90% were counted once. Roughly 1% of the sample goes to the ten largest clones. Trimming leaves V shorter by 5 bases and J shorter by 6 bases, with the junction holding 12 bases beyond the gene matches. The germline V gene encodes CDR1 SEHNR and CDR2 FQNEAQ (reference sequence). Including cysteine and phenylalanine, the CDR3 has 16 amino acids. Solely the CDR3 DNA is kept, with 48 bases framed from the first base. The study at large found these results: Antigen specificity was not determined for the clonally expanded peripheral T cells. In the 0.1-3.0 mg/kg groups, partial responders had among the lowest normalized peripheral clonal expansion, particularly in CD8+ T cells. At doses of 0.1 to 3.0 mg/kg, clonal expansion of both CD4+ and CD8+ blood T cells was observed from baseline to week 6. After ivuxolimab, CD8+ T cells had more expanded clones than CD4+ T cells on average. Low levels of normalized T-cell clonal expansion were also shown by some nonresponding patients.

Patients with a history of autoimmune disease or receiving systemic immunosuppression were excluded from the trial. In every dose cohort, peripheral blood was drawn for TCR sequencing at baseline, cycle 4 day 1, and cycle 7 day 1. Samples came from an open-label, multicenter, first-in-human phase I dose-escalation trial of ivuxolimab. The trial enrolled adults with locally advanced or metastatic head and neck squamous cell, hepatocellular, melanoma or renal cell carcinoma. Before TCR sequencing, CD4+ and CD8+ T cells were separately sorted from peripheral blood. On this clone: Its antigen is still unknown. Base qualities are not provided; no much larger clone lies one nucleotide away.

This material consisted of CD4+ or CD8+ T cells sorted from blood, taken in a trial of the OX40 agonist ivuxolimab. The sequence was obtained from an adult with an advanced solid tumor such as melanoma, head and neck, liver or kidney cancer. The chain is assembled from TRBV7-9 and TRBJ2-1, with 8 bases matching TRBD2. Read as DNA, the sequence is TGTGCCAGCAGCCCCGAAGGGAGCGGGGGTTTCAATGAGCAGTTCTTC. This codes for CASSPEGSGGFNEQFF. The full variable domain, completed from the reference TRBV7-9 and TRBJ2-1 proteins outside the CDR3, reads DTGVSQNPRHKITKRGQNVTFRCDPISEHNRLYWYRQTLGQGPEFLTYFQNEAQLEKSRLLSDRFSAERPKGSFSTLEIQRTEQGDSAMYLCASSPEGSGGFNEQFFGPGTRLTVL.